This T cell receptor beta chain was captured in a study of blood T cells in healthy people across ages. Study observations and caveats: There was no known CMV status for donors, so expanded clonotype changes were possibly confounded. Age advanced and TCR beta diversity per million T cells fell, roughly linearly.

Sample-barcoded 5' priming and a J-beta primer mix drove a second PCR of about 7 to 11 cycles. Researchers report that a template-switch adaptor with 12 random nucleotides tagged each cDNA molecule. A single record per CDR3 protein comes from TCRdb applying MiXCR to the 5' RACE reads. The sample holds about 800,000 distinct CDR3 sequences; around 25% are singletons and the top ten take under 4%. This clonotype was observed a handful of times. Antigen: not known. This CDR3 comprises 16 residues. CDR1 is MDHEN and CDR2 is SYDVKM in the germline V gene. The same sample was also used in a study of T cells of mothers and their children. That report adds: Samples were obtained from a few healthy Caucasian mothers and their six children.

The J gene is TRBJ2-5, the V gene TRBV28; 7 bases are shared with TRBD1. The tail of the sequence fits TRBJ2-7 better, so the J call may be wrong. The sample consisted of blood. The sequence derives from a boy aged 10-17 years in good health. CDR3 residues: CASSLISSTGRYEQYF. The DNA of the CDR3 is TGTGCCAGCAGTTTAATTTCCTCGACAGGGCGGTACGAGCAGTACTTC.